These T cell receptor beta chains were read from a single sample in a study of OX40 agonist ivuxolimab in advanced cancers. TCRdb keeps only in-frame clones here, not all; method: immunoSEQ multiplex PCR. The sample contains under 65,000 clones, approximately 86% of which appear only once. The sequences come from CD4+ or CD8+ T cells sorted from blood, collected in a trial of the OX40 agonist ivuxolimab. All receptors derive from an adult with an advanced solid tumor such as melanoma, head and neck, liver or kidney cancer. Both conserved end residues are trimmed from each CDR3. A D gene is named only where the DNA matches it firmly.

j_call,v_call,cdr3_length,d_call,cdr3_aa
TRBJ2-1,TRBV11-2,14,TRBD2,ASSWTGLAGGHEQF
TRBJ1-1,TRBV5-1,13,-,ASSPAAAVNTEAF
TRBJ2-7,TRBV5-1,11,-,ASSLVLGHEQY
TRBJ2-5,TRBV12-5,12,TRBD2,ASGSSGSGETQY
TRBJ2-5,TRBV4-2,14,TRBD2,ASSQGSSGSIETQY
TRBJ2-3,TRBV16,11,-,ASSQPGSDTQY
TRBJ2-5,TRBV7-9,12,-,ASSSSPGQETQY
TRBJ2-3,TRBV5-1,13,-,ASSLQTASTDTQY
TRBJ2-3,TRBV5-5,11,-,ASSHPSTDTQY
TRBJ2-7,TRBV7-9,17,TRBD1,ASSPPGQGARGVWVQQY
TRBJ2-1,TRBV6-5,12,TRBD2,ASRGLANEGEQF
TRBJ1-5,TRBV5-6,12,-,ASSLSGLNQPQH
TRBJ2-1,TRBV29-1,12,TRBD2,SVKVAGAYNEQF
TRBJ2-7,TRBV28,11,TRBD1,ASRTGGFYEQY
TRBJ2-5,TRBV2,13,TRBD2,ASRPGLAPRETQY
TRBJ1-2,TRBV2,14,-,ASSVSVSQGKRSYT
TRBJ2-3,TRBV7-2,13,TRBD1,ASSSDRVRADTQY
TRBJ2-5,TRBV7-2,15,TRBD2,ASSSGVVAGPGGTQY
TRBJ1-4,TRBV5-4,11,-,ASSLGVNEKLF
TRBJ2-6,TRBV2,15,-,ASLRRRPSSGANVLT
TRBJ1-5,TRBV19,13,-,ASSLEDRRHQPQH
TRBJ1-3,TRBV29-1,11,-,SVERGNGNTIY
TRBJ2-3,TRBV28,16,TRBD1,ASSGTISGGRGTDTQY
TRBJ1-3,TRBV7-9,15,-,ASSSPISPDSGNTIY
TRBJ2-1,TRBV4-1,14,-,ASSLGALAPYNEQF
TRBJ2-7,TRBV7-2,12,-,ASSVRDDIYEQY